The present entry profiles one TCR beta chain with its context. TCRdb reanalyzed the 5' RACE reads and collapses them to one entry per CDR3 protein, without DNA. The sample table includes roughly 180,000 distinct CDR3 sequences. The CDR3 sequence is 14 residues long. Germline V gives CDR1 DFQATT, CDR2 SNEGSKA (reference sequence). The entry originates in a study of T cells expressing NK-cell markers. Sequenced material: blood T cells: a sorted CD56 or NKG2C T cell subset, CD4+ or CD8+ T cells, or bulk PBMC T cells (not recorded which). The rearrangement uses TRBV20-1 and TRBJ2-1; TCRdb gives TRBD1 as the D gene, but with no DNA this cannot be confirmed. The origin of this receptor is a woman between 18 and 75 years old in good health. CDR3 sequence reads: CSASGQGSYNEQFF.